This T cell receptor beta chain appears in the sequencing data of a study of blood T cell repertoires in COVID-19 (dated by TCRdb to 2018 to 2021). About the full investigation: ImmuneRACE Cohort 3 recovered participants were defined by two consecutive negative NP/OP PCR tests, healthcare professional clearance, or symptom resolution. Where HLA class I and class II types were available, the types were taken from metadata supplied by the sample provider, not from assay-based typing. Samples from collaborators originated in the United States, Italy and Spain and spanned both the acute and convalescent phases of COVID-19. The prospective study material was composed of cDNA or gDNA derived from T cells, B-cell-depleted T cells, or PBMCs. Subjects who had been exposed to COVID-19, were actively infected with it, or had recovered from it provided the deeply sampled blood TCRbeta repertoires that made up the dataset. Nearly every sample came with metadata listing a de-identified subject ID, COVID-19 status, age in years and sex. The repertoires were released in a freely available public database meant as a resource for research on the immune response to SARS-CoV-2. Samples were obtained from the ongoing ImmuneRACE study (first 160 participants) and from about 1,300 subjects provided by 6 global collaborators. Summary of the overall study and its limitations: How much clinical and demographic metadata was included differed by source and by participant, and the metadata was provided uncurated.

Relative to germline, V is 7 bases shorter and J is 1 base shorter, with 14 bases between their ends. There are 15 amino acids in the CDR3, from cysteine to phenylalanine inclusive. Of the read, only the CDR3 DNA is kept; its 45 bases are in frame from base 1. CDR1 and CDR2 (KGHDR, SFDVKD) derive from the germline V gene. Note on this clone: What antigen it recognizes has not been identified. The sample holds no much larger clone one base away, and base qualities are not on file.

TCRbeta CDR3 regions were amplified from genomic DNA by means of the immunoSEQ Assay, a bias-controlled multiplex PCR. The authors processed their data as follows. Within the assay, amplification of reference gene primers was used to estimate how many nucleated cells each sample contained. To quantify the absolute abundance of each unique TCRbeta CDR3 rearrangement, sequence reads were collapsed and filtered. For each sample, productive Simpson clonality was calculated as the square root of Simpson's diversity index across productive rearrangements. The table comes from immuneACCESS by way of TCRdb, which keeps in-frame sequences with V and J called. Part of the clones is missing from these tables; in studies checked, under half for an unresolved V gene and the rest for unknown reasons. The D gene and trimming were derived from the DNA, and the V and J assignments and clone size from that table. The sample table records hundreds of thousands of clones; about 87% of these occur just once. The ten largest account for less than 2.5% of the sample.

Enrolling through a virtual design, the prospective study's participants ranged in age from roughly 18 to 90 years and lived across roughly 24 United States geographic areas. Cohort assignment in the prospective study relied on participant-reported clinical history from a screening survey and a study questionnaire. In the prospective study, whole blood, serum and a nasopharyngeal or oropharyngeal swab were collected from each participant by mobile phlebotomists. Participants in the prospective study had the option to provide additional blood draws and questionnaires over a roughly two-month period. Before DNA extraction, prospective study blood samples were shipped either frozen or at room temperature.

The chain was built from TRBV24-1 and TRBJ2-3, with TRBD2 tentatively as D gene (5 bases match). This sequence originates from a man aged 40-55 years in a cohort exposed to, infected with or recovered from COVID-19 (not recorded which). Sequencing was carried out using PBMCs or T cells enriched from blood (not recorded which). For the CDR3, the sequence is CATSPGGSGTDTQYF. The DNA reads TGTGCCACCAGCCCAGGCGGGTCTGGCACAGATACGCAGTATTTT.